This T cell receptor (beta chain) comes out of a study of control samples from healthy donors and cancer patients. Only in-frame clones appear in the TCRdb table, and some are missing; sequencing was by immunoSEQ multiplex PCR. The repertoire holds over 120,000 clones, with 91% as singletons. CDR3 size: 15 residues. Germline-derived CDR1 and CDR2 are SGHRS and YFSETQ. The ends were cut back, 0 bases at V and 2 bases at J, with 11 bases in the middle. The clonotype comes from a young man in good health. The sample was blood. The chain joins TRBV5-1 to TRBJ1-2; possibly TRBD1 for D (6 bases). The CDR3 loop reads CASSLGPGENYGYTF. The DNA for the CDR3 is TGCGCCAGCAGCTTGGGCCCAGGGGAAAACTATGGCTACACCTTC.